The rows below give T cell receptor beta chains drawn from one sample of a study of PD-1 blockade in classical Hodgkin lymphoma. Libraries were prepared by immunoSEQ multiplex PCR; TCRdb keeps only in-frame clonotypes and omits some of them. The table shows about 90,000 clones, with over 80% occurring only once. Sequences were derived from peripheral blood mononuclear cells (PBMCs), sampled before the fourth cycle of nivolumab. All receptors come from a human donor with classical Hodgkin lymphoma. Both conserved end residues are part of each CDR3. The D gene is left open where the match is weak. The listing skips clone size in some rows; elsewhere it reads once, few, many or a size class.

abundance,v_gene,j_gene,d_gene,len,CDR3nt,CDR3aa
NA,TRBV2,TRBJ1-1,NA,13,TGTGCCAGTAGCAGCGGTATGAACACTGAAGCTTTCTTT,CASSSGMNTEAFF
NA,TRBV5-6,TRBJ1-1,TRBD1,18,TGTGCCAGCAGCTACCCGCCGGGACAGGGTGGGAGTAACACTGAAGCTTTCTTT,CASSYPPGQGGSNTEAFF
NA,TRBV10-3,TRBJ2-2,TRBD1,14,TGTGCCATCAATAGGGACAGGGCCTCCGGGGAGCTGTTTTTT,CAINRDRASGELFF
NA,TRBV7-2,TRBJ2-2,TRBD2,15,TGTGCCAGCAGAGAAGCGGGAGGGAACACCGGGGAGCTGTTTTTT,CASREAGGNTGELFF
NA,TRBV18,TRBJ1-2,NA,13,TGTGCCAGCTCACCACAGGGAATGGGGGGCTACACCTTC,CASSPQGMGGYTF
NA,TRBV19,TRBJ2-1,TRBD2,16,TGTGCCAGTAGTACTATTAGCGGGAGAAGGGACAATGAGCAGTTCTTC,CASSTISGRRDNEQFF
once,TRBV19,TRBJ1-1,NA,14,TGTGCCAGTAGTATCTCCGGAGAGGGGACTGAAGCTTTCTTT,CASSISGEGTEAFF
NA,TRBV5-1,TRBJ2-1,TRBD2,16,TGCGCCAGCAGCCCGCCCGAGACTAGCGGGGGGAATGAGCAGTTCTTC,CASSPPETSGGNEQFF
NA,TRBV29-1,TRBJ2-3,NA,10,TGCAGCGCCCTTTCTGATACGCAGTATTTT,CSALSDTQYF
NA,TRBV6-5,TRBJ2-1,TRBD2,15,TGTGCCAGCAGATCAGCTAGCGGGAGTCTCAATGAGCAGTTCTTC,CASRSASGSLNEQFF
NA,TRBV4-2,TRBJ2-5,NA,13,TGTGCCAGCAGCCAAGGGGACCAAGAGACCCAGTACTTC,CASSQGDQETQYF
NA,TRBV5-1,TRBJ2-3,TRBD2,16,TGCGCCAGCAGCCCCACTAGCGGGGGCGACCCAGATACGCAGTATTTT,CASSPTSGGDPDTQYF
NA,TRBV18,TRBJ2-5,NA,15,TGTGCCAGCTCACAGTCACCCTATCGGGGGGAGACCCAGTACTTC,CASSQSPYRGETQYF
NA,TRBV19,TRBJ1-5,TRBD1,18,TGTGCCAGTAGTATAGTAGGCCCCGGACAGGGAAGGAGTCAGCCCCAGCATTTT,CASSIVGPGQGRSQPQHF
NA,TRBV28,TRBJ1-1,NA,14,TGTGCCAGCAGTTTCGGTGGTAGGAGAACTGAAGCTTTCTTT,CASSFGGRRTEAFF
NA,TRBV12-2,TRBJ2-7,NA,21,TGTGCAAGTCGCACACACCAAAGGCGGATAGGTCCCCGGTTGGGCGTCTACGAGCAGTACTTC,CASRTHQRRIGPRLGVYEQYF
NA,TRBV5-4,TRBJ1-1,NA,13,TGTGCCAGCAGCTTGGTCGGTTACACTGAAGCTTTCTTT,CASSLVGYTEAFF
NA,TRBV7-2,TRBJ2-7,NA,14,TGTGCCAGCAGCTCCCGGACGGGGAGCTACGAGCAGTACTTC,CASSSRTGSYEQYF
NA,TRBV7-2,TRBJ2-1,NA,15,TGTGCCAGCAGCTTAGCGGCGGTCTCCTACAATGAGCAGTTCTTC,CASSLAAVSYNEQFF
NA,TRBV4-1,TRBJ2-1,NA,15,TGCGCCAGCAGCCCCCCCGGGCGGGCCAACAATGAGCAGTTCTTC,CASSPPGRANNEQFF
few,TRBV6-5,TRBJ2-5,TRBD1,14,TGTGCCACATATAAGACAGGGGCGGGAGAGACCCAGTACTTC,CATYKTGAGETQYF
NA,TRBV12-5,TRBJ1-2,NA,12,TGTGCTAGTGGTTTGGTAGCCTATGGCTACACCTTC,CASGLVAYGYTF
few,TRBV7-2,TRBJ1-5,TRBD1,16,TGTGCCAGCAGCTCCCGGGACAGAGGGCCGGGGCAGCCCCAGCATTTT,CASSSRDRGPGQPQHF
NA,TRBV4-2,TRBJ2-3,NA,15,TGTGCCAGCAGCCAAGATAGGGGCCCTAGAGATACGCAGTATTTT,CASSQDRGPRDTQYF
NA,TRBV7-9,TRBJ2-3,NA,12,TGTGCCAGCAGCTTTGCTACAGATACGCAGTATTTT,CASSFATDTQYF
NA,TRBV19,TRBJ2-2,NA,15,TGTGCCAGTAGTCCGTGGGTCTCGATGCCCGGGGAGCTGTTTTTT,CASSPWVSMPGELFF
NA,TRBV4-1,TRBJ2-4,NA,16,TGCGCCAGCAGCCAAGACGGGAGAGGGACCAAAAACATTCAGTACTTC,CASSQDGRGTKNIQYF
NA,TRBV30,TRBJ1-3,NA,13,TGTGCCTGGAACAGTCTCTCTGGAAACACCATATATTTT,CAWNSLSGNTIYF
once,TRBV19,TRBJ2-7,NA,15,TGTGCCAGTAGTATCCGGGGGCAGGGGGTAGACGAGCAGTACTTC,CASSIRGQGVDEQYF
NA,TRBV4-3,TRBJ1-4,TRBD1,15,TGCGCCAGCAGCTCAGGACAGGGCGTTAATGAAAAACTGTTTTTT,CASSSGQGVNEKLFF
few,TRBV5-1,TRBJ1-1,NA,15,TGCGCCAGCAGCCCGACAGCTCCCATGAACACTGAAGCTTTCTTT,CASSPTAPMNTEAFF
NA,TRBV23-1,TRBJ2-1,TRBD2,17,TGCGCCAGCAGTCATACAATACTAGCGGGAGGGCACAATGAGCAGTTCTTC,CASSHTILAGGHNEQFF
NA,TRBV11-2,TRBJ2-7,NA,11,TGTGCCAGCACCGGGTTCACGAGGCAGTACTTC,CASTGFTRQYF
NA,TRBV7-2,TRBJ2-5,NA,15,TGTGCCAGCAGAGCCTCCCAGGGGCCGCAAGAGACCCAGTACTTC,CASRASQGPQETQYF
NA,TRBV9,TRBJ2-2,NA,13,TGTGCCAGCAGCGTAGCCCTCACCGGGGAGCTGTTTTTT,CASSVALTGELFF
once,TRBV9,TRBJ2-3,NA,16,TGTGCCAGCAGCGTAGCGGCCCGAATAAGCACAGATACGCAGTATTTT,CASSVAARISTDTQYF
once,TRBV19,TRBJ1-3,NA,12,TGTGCCAGTTCCAGGCCTGGAAACACCATATATTTT,CASSRPGNTIYF
few,TRBV5-1,TRBJ1-2,NA,14,TGCGCCAGCAGCTTGGACAGCCTGGGGTATGGCTACACCTTC,CASSLDSLGYGYTF